These 22 T cell receptor beta chains were sequenced from one sample in a study of OX40 agonist ivuxolimab in advanced cancers. Measured with immunoSEQ multiplex PCR; TCRdb has only the in-frame clones, and not every one. The data contain 60,000 to 100,000 clones, 94% of them singletons. The specimen comprised CD4+ or CD8+ T cells sorted from blood, sampled in a trial of the OX40 agonist ivuxolimab. Every receptor here comes from an adult with an advanced solid tumor such as melanoma, head and neck, liver or kidney cancer.

The chain links TRBV19 to TRBJ1-1, with a weak D call TRBD1 (5 bases). This CDR3 has 15 residues. V was pared by 2 bases and J by 5 bases, with 15 bases between. Germline V lookup: CDR1 LNHDA, CDR2 SQIVND (reference sequence). In DNA, the CDR3 is TGTGCCAGTAGTATAATTCCGGGGCCGGGGACTGAAGCTTTCTTT. Protein product: CASSIIPGPGTEAFF.

J is TRBJ1-2 and V is TRBV11-2, with 7 bases identical to TRBD1. The CDR3 is 15 amino acids. V was clipped by 4 bases and J by 0 bases; unmatched bases: 5. Per the germline V gene, CDR1 is SGHAT and CDR2 is FQNNGV. The CDR3 loop is CASSSQGGANYGYTF. The CDR3, as DNA: TGTGCCAGCAGCTCCCAGGGGGGAGCTAACTATGGCTACACCTTC.

CDR3: CASSIAGGVARTDTQYF. The CDR3 DNA is TGTGCCAGTAGTATAGCTGGAGGGGTGGCAAGGACAGATACGCAGTATTTT. This sequence joins TRBV19 and TRBJ2-3, with D possibly being TRBD2 (6 bases). CDR1 is LNHDA, CDR2 SQIVND, per germline (reference sequence). This CDR3 contains 17 residues. V lost 1 base, J lost 3 bases, and 17 bases lay in between. Complete variable domain (other parts from reference TRBV19 and TRBJ2-3): DGGITQSPKYLFRKEGQNVTLSCEQNLNHDAMYWYRQDPGQGLRLIYYSQIVNDFQKGDIAEGYSVSREKKESFPLTVTSAQKNPTAFYLCASSIAGGVARTDTQYFGPGTRLTVL.

This clone was detected only a few times. This chain uses TRBV10-1 with TRBJ1-1, with D possibly matching TRBD1 (5 bases). CDR3 length: 14 residues. Germline assignment: CDR1 WNHNN and CDR2 SYGVQD (reference sequence). With 3 bases removed from V and 1 base from J, the gap between germline ends came to 9 bases. CDR3 protein: CASSERGENTEAFF. The CDR3 coding sequence is TGCGCCAGCAGTGAAAGGGGAGAGAACACTGAAGCTTTCTTT.

The V call is TRBV7-8, the J call TRBJ2-1; D may be TRBD1 (6 bases). The ends were cut back, 5 bases at V and 3 bases at J, with 14 bases in the middle. This CDR3 comprises 15 residues. The V gene's germline CDR1 is SGHVS and CDR2 FQNEAQ. CDR3 in amino acids: CASSKKRTDYNEQFF. The CDR3 nucleotides are TGTGCCAGCAGCAAGAAGCGGACAGACTACAATGAGCAGTTCTTC.

This chain links TRBV7-8 with TRBJ2-1; 8 nucleotides match TRBD2. The CDR3 is made up of 17 amino acids. V shed 5 bases and J 0 bases; nucleotides not matched to a gene: 9. Germline CDR1 is SGHVS and CDR2 is FQNEAQ. CDR3 sequence reads: CASSLPLAGPSYNEQFF. As DNA, the CDR3 is TGTGCCAGCAGCCTCCCTTTAGCGGGGCCCTCCTACAATGAGCAGTTCTTC.

V and J are TRBV5-6 and TRBJ1-4; 8 bases line up with TRBD1. From germline, CDR1 is SGHDT and CDR2 YYEEEE. V trimming: 2 bases; J trimming: 7 bases; junction bases outside the gene matches: 10. The CDR3 covers 16 residues. The CDR3 reads CASSFARTGIIEKLFF. The CDR3 DNA is TGTGCCAGCAGCTTTGCGCGGACAGGGATTATTGAAAAACTGTTTTTT.

The rearrangement links TRBV6-6 to TRBJ1-1; unclear D gene. Per the germline V gene, CDR1 is MNHNY and CDR2 is SVGAGI (reference sequence). Trimming stripped 9 bases from V and 1 base from J, with 12 bases between. This CDR3 spans 13 amino acids. CDR3 DNA sequence: TGTGCCAGTTCGTTGTCCCCGAACACTGAAGCTTTCTTT. Its translation is CASSLSPNTEAFF.

The chain uses TRBV6-5 and TRBJ1-1; TRBD1 aligns across 9 bases. There are 15 residues in the CDR3. After removal of 5 bases from V and 5 bases from J, the junction contained 9 bases not matched to a gene. Germline V CDR1 and CDR2: MNHEY, SVGAGI. The CDR3 loop reads CASSPQQGALTEAFF. The CDR3 DNA sequence: TGTGCCAGCAGTCCCCAACAGGGGGCGCTTACTGAAGCTTTCTTT.

The chain joins TRBV5-8 to TRBJ2-1; the D is unclear. Germline CDR1 and CDR2: SGHTS and YDEGEE. This CDR3 has 12 residues. V was trimmed by 4 bases and J by 8 bases, leaving 10 bases between them. In DNA form, the CDR3 reads TGTGCCAGCAGCAACACCCGAGATGAGCAGTTCTTC. Translated: CASSNTRDEQFF.

V gene TRBV5-1 combines with J gene TRBJ1-2; 7 bases are shared with TRBD1. CDR3 size: 15 residues. Trimming took 0 bases from V and 4 from J; bases not matched to a gene: 6. Germline-derived CDR1 and CDR2 are SGHRS and YFSETQ. The DNA of the CDR3 is TGCGCCAGCAGCTTGGAGGACAGGAACCGCTATGGCTACACCTTC. Translating gives CASSLEDRNRYGYTF.

The rearrangement links TRBV5-1 to TRBJ2-7, with D unclear. The CDR3 sequence is 13 residues long. V lost 1 base, J lost 2 bases, and 7 bases lay in between. CDR1 is SGHRS and CDR2 is YFSETQ in the germline V gene. The CDR3 region has the DNA TGCGCCAGCAGCTTGCGCCAGCCCTACGAGCAGTACTTC. Translated: CASSLRQPYEQYF.

This clone was counted once. The gene calls are TRBV9 and TRBJ2-1; TRBD2 might be the D (6 bases). V was pared by 0 bases and J by 6 bases, with 13 bases between. Germline CDR1 SGDLS, CDR2 YYNGEE. CDR3 size: 15 residues. CDR3 protein: CASSVVGGISNEQFF. The CDR3 coding sequence is TGTGCCAGCAGCGTAGTTGGCGGGATCAGCAATGAGCAGTTCTTC.

The chain has TRBV27 and TRBJ2-7; TRBD1 matches at 8 bases. The J segment lost 1 base and the V segment lost 7 bases, leaving 9 bases of the junction unmatched. Germline V gene lookup returns CDR1 MNHEY and CDR2 SMNVEV (reference sequence). The CDR3 consists of 15 residues. The CDR3 reads CASNSGRTGSYEQYF. The CDR3 DNA reads as TGTGCCAGCAATTCAGGGAGGACAGGGTCCTACGAGCAGTACTTC.

The chain is built from TRBV7-9 and TRBJ2-7; 8 nucleotides line up with TRBD2. After removal of 6 bases from V and 9 bases from J, the junction contained 25 bases not matched to a gene. Germline values: CDR1 SEHNR, CDR2 FQNEAQ (reference sequence). This CDR3 has 18 amino acids. In DNA form, the CDR3 reads TGTGCCAGCAGGGCTTACGAGGGGGAGATACTAGCGGCCTCGGGGCAGTACTTC. As protein: CASRAYEGEILAASGQYF.

The chain is built from TRBV28 and TRBJ1-2; D is perhaps TRBD1 (6 bases). Germline V gene sequence: CDR1 MDHEN, CDR2 SYDVKM. With 2 bases removed from V and 3 bases from J, the gap between germline ends came to 13 bases. The CDR3 extends over 15 amino acids. The CDR3 nucleotides read TGTGCCAGCAGTTTAACGGGGGGCGCCCACTATGGCTACACCTTC. Translating gives CASSLTGGAHYGYTF.

The CDR3 sequence: CASSLYLERPGQVDNEQFF. Written as DNA, the CDR3 is TGTGCCAGCAGCTTATACCTAGAGAGGCCGGGACAGGTGGACAATGAGCAGTTCTTC. The chain recombines TRBV7-6 with TRBJ2-1; 8 positions agree with TRBD1. There are 19 residues in the CDR3. V lost 2 bases and J lost 5; bases outside the gene matches: 17. Germline V CDR1 and CDR2: SGHVS, FNYEAQ.

The CDR3: CASKLGGIGQPQHF. CDR3 sequence (DNA): TGTGCCAGTAAACTAGGGGGGATAGGTCAGCCCCAGCATTTT. J is TRBJ1-5 and V is TRBV19; D might be TRBD1 (6 bases). Germline CDR1 LNHDA, CDR2 SQIVND (reference sequence). The V end was cut by 7 bases, the J end by 6 bases, with 16 bases between. There are 14 residues in the CDR3. The full variable domain, its missing parts supplied by reference TRBV19 and TRBJ1-5, is DGGITQSPKYLFRKEGQNVTLSCEQNLNHDAMYWYRQDPGQGLRLIYYSQIVNDFQKGDIAEGYSVSREKKESFPLTVTSAQKNPTAFYLCASKLGGIGQPQHFGDGTRLSIL.

J is TRBJ1-1 and V is TRBV9; D remains unclear. Germline V gene data show CDR1 as SGDLS and CDR2 as YYNGEE. The germline V and J ends were trimmed by 4 bases and 1 base, with 8 bases remaining between them. This CDR3 has 13 amino acids. For the CDR3, the DNA is TGTGCCAGCAGCTCGACACCGAACACTGAAGCTTTCTTT. Translation gives CASSSTPNTEAFF.

This chain uses TRBV27 with TRBJ2-2, with 10 bases matching TRBD1. Trimming at V came to 6 bases and at J to 6 bases, leaving 10 bases not matched to a gene. The CDR3 extends over 16 amino acids. The germline CDR1 and CDR2 sequences are MNHEY and SMNVEV (reference sequence). The DNA of the CDR3 is TGTGCCAGCAGCTCGGGACAGGGGAACCCCCCCGGGGAGCTGTTTTTT. This sequence encodes CASSSGQGNPPGELFF.

This clone was detected only a few times. The J gene is TRBJ1-1, the V gene TRBV7-2; D not certain. With 2 bases removed from V and 4 bases from J, the gap between germline ends came to 11 bases. CDR3 length equals 14 residues. Germline values: CDR1 SGHTA, CDR2 FQGNSA. CDR3: CASSLSTPGTEAFF. The CDR3 DNA is TGTGCCAGCAGCTTATCCACCCCGGGCACTGAAGCTTTCTTT.

V usage is TRBV7-8 and J usage is TRBJ2-5, with 8 nucleotides matching TRBD1. The germline gives CDR1 SGHVS, CDR2 FQNEAQ. The CDR3 runs to 17 residues. Trimming at V came to 5 bases and at J to 5 bases, leaving 16 bases not matched to a gene. As DNA, the CDR3 is TGTGCCAGCAGCCAAGTCCAGGGGGCAGTTGAAGGGGAGACCCAGTACTTC. As protein: CASSQVQGAVEGETQYF.